The 26 T cell receptor beta chains presented below share a single source sample, sequenced in a study of blood T cell repertoires in COVID-19. Clones were sequenced by immunoSEQ multiplex PCR, and TCRdb holds only the in-frame ones, with some missing. The table records about 130,000 clones, about nine tenths of them present only once. Sequencing used peripheral blood. Receptor source: a man aged 50-60 years with active COVID-19.

This clone was counted a few times. The chain uses TRBV19 and TRBJ1-3; 9 nucleotides match TRBD1. V was clipped by 3 bases and J by 8 bases; unmatched bases: 8. Germline loops: CDR1 LNHDA, CDR2 SQIVND (reference sequence). This CDR3 has 15 amino acids. CDR3 in amino acids: CASSIGGTGKDTIYF. CDR3 nucleotide sequence: TGTGCCAGTAGTATCGGCGGGACAGGGAAGGACACCATATATTTT.

The chain has TRBV2 and TRBJ1-1, with a possible D match to TRBD1 (6 bases). Germline values: CDR1 SNHLY, CDR2 FYNNEI. The CDR3 is 13 amino acids. Trimming shortened V by 9 bases and J by 3 bases, and 14 bases separated the two germline ends. The CDR3 DNA reads as TGTGCCAGTAAAGGACAGCCCCACACTGAAGCTTTCTTT. As protein: CASKGQPHTEAFF.

This rearrangement joins TRBV11-2 to TRBJ2-7, with TRBD1 identical over 8 bases. V gave up 2 bases and J gave up 4 bases; unmatched junction bases: 1. This CDR3 contains 13 residues. CDR1 SGHAT and CDR2 FQNNGV come from the germline V gene. CDR3 coding DNA: TGTGCCAGCAGCTTAAGACAGGGGTACGAGCAGTACTTC. This gives the protein CASSLRQGYEQYF.

In this sample, this clone turned up once. The V gene is TRBV6-5, the J gene TRBJ2-4, with a tentative D call TRBD1 (5 bases). Germline V lookup: CDR1 MNHEY, CDR2 SVGAGI. V was shortened by 8 bases and J by 1 base, with 15 bases between the two germline ends. The CDR3 is 15 residues long. The CDR3 here is CASPTVPWAKNIQYF. CDR3 sequence (DNA): TGTGCCAGCCCGACAGTCCCTTGGGCCAAAAACATTCAGTACTTC.

The V call is TRBV6-1, the J call TRBJ2-3; D is perhaps TRBD2 (6 bases). The germline V gene has CDR1 MNHNS and CDR2 SASEGT. This CDR3 is built from 15 residues. The V gene lost 3 bases and the J gene lost 3 bases, with 13 bases spanning the gap. As DNA, the CDR3 is TGTGCCAGCAGTGATTTTGCGGGGATGACAGATACGCAGTATTTT. Its protein is CASSDFAGMTDTQYF.

The chain carries TRBV19 and TRBJ1-1, with D maybe TRBD1 (6 bases). V lost 6 bases and J 1 base, leaving 27 bases between the germline ends. Per germline, CDR1 LNHDA and CDR2 SQIVND (reference sequence). There are 19 residues in the CDR3. The DNA of the CDR3 is TGTGCCAGTAGAAAGGGGGGGGGCGACACACTTCGCGGGAACACTGAAGCTTTCTTT. It encodes CASRKGGGDTLRGNTEAFF.

CDR3 region: CASSYRKRNYGYTF. For the CDR3, the DNA is TGTGCCAGCAGCTACCGGAAGAGGAACTATGGCTACACCTTC. The V and J genes are TRBV5-8 and TRBJ1-2; no definite D call. Trimming removed 3 bases at V and 2 bases at J, with 11 bases between. This CDR3 region has 14 residues. Germline-derived CDR1 and CDR2 are SGHTS and YDEGEE.

The J gene is TRBJ1-1, the V gene TRBV9, with 9 bases fitting TRBD1. The CDR3 loop spans 15 amino acids. V shed 0 bases, J shed 5 bases, and the junction held 5 bases outside the gene matches. Germline loops: CDR1 SGDLS, CDR2 YYNGEE. The CDR3 is CASSVDTGGFTEAFF. CDR3 nucleotide sequence: TGTGCCAGCAGCGTAGATACAGGGGGCTTTACTGAAGCTTTCTTT.

V is TRBV28 and J is TRBJ2-7; a possible D gene is TRBD2 (5 bases). The V gene's germline CDR1 is MDHEN and CDR2 SYDVKM. The CDR3 is 15 residues long. Trimming cost V 6 bases and J 3 bases, with 18 bases left between them. In nucleotides, the CDR3 is TGTGCCAGCAGCGTCTCCGGGGTCAGTAACTACGAGCAGTACTTC. This gives the protein CASSVSGVSNYEQYF.

The CDR3 coding sequence is TGTGCCAGCAGCATTCGATCAGGGGGCGACGAGCAGTACTTC. Encoded protein: CASSIRSGGDEQYF. V is TRBV3-1 (or the pseudogene TRBV3-2) and J is TRBJ2-7, with 8 nucleotides matching TRBD1. Trimming cost V 5 bases and J 5 bases; bases outside gene matches: 8. Per the germline V gene, CDR1 is LGHDT and CDR2 is YNNKEL (reference sequence). CDR3 length: 14 residues.

V is TRBV7-8 and J is TRBJ1-1; perhaps TRBD1 as D (6 bases). The CDR3 spans 15 residues. The V end lost 2 bases, the J end lost 0 bases, and 10 bases lay between the germline ends. The germline V gene has CDR1 SGHVS and CDR2 FQNEAQ. As DNA, the CDR3 is TGTGCCAGCAGCTTACCTAGGACAGTGAACACTGAAGCTTTCTTT. It codes for CASSLPRTVNTEAFF.

J is TRBJ2-1 and V is TRBV4-1; 7 bases match TRBD1. CDR1 and CDR2 from the germline V gene are MGHRA and YSYEKL. This CDR3 is built from 15 residues. V gave up 4 bases and J gave up 11 bases; unmatched junction bases: 14. The CDR3 nucleotides read TGCGCCAGCAGCCGCACCCTTCCCCGGACAGGCAAGCAGTTCTTC. It specifies CASSRTLPRTGKQFF.

With respect to this clone: At one boundary the junction diverges from the germline segment, which might be a read error. The chain combines TRBV15 with TRBJ2-7, with 8 bases identical to TRBD1. Per germline, CDR1 LNHNV and CDR2 YYDKDF (reference sequence). The CDR3 has 12 amino acids. The CDR3 loop is CATSRDRTGSSF. Written as DNA, the CDR3 is TGTGCCACCAGCAGAGACCGGACAGGGTCCTCCTTC.

The V and J genes are TRBV7-2 and TRBJ1-6; tentatively, D is TRBD1 (6 bases). The ends were cut back, 1 base at V and 10 bases at J, with 14 bases in the middle. Germline V gene data show CDR1 as SGHTA and CDR2 as FQGNSA. This CDR3 has 15 amino acids. DNA for the CDR3: TGTGCCAGCAGCTTAGGTCGGGGGGGCGGCTCACCCCTCCACTTT. Amino acids: CASSLGRGGGSPLHF.

The chain couples TRBV19 to TRBJ1-1, with a possible D match to TRBD1 (6 bases). The CDR3 sequence is 14 residues long. Trimming left V 2 bases short and J 2 bases short, with 9 bases between. Germline V gives CDR1 LNHDA, CDR2 SQIVND (reference sequence). DNA of the CDR3: TGTGCCAGTAGTATAAACAGGGCCAACACTGAAGCTTTCTTT. It is translated as CASSINRANTEAFF.

CDR3 nucleotide sequence: TGTGCCAGCAGTGTTAGCGGGGGGGCCTTCAATGAGCAGTTCTTC. It encodes CASSVSGGAFNEQFF. The genes are TRBV5-5 and TRBJ2-1, with 11 bases fitting TRBD2. J lost 6 bases, V lost 5 bases, and 7 bases had no gene match. Germline loops: CDR1 SGHKS, CDR2 YYEKEE (reference sequence). This CDR3 contains 15 residues. Based on the CDR3 plus reference TRBV5-5 and TRBJ2-1, the full variable domain is DAGVTQSPTHLIKTRGQQVTLRCSPISGHKSVSWYQQVLGQGPQFIFQYYEKEERGRGNFPDRFSARQFPNYSSELNVNALLLGDSALYLCASSVSGGAFNEQFFGPGTRLTVL.

This chain connects TRBV9 to TRBJ2-1; TRBD2 matches 9 bases. This CDR3 spans 14 amino acids. J lost 8 bases, V lost 2 bases, and 5 bases had no gene match. Per the germline V gene, CDR1 is SGDLS and CDR2 is YYNGEE. CDR3 in amino acids: CASSVQRLADEQFF. The CDR3 DNA follows: TGTGCCAGCAGCGTCCAACGACTAGCGGATGAGCAGTTCTTC.

The V and J genes are TRBV5-4 and TRBJ1-6; a weak D match, TRBD1 (5 bases). The CDR3 consists of 16 residues. CDR1 and CDR2 (germline): SGHNT, YYREEE (reference sequence). Trimming cost V 0 bases and J 11 bases, with 18 bases left between them. DNA for the CDR3: TGTGCCAGCAGCTTGGTAATTGAACGTGGGGCGGCACCCCTCCACTTT. Translation: CASSLVIERGAAPLHF.

The chain combines TRBV19 with TRBJ2-5; no definite D call. V was cut by 1 base and J by 3 bases, with 6 bases left in between. The CDR3 is 13 amino acids. From germline, CDR1 is LNHDA and CDR2 SQIVND (reference sequence). The CDR3, as DNA: TGTGCCAGTAGTATAGGGGCAGAAGAGACCCAGTACTTC. Protein sequence: CASSIGAEETQYF.

The V and J genes are TRBV6-2 or TRBV6-3 and TRBJ1-5; D remains ambiguous. The CDR3 consists of 13 residues. CDR1 is MNHEY, CDR2 SVGEGT, per germline. V was pared by 2 bases and J by 4 bases, with 6 bases between. This CDR3 is CASSYLTNQPQHF. The CDR3 bases are TGTGCCAGCAGTTACCTCACAAATCAGCCCCAGCATTTT.

The chain couples TRBV6-6 to TRBJ1-1, with TRBD1 as a possible D gene (5 bases). Germline loops: CDR1 MNHNY, CDR2 SVGAGI (reference sequence). There are 13 residues in the CDR3. V lost 2 bases and J lost 4, with 8 bases in between. CDR3 DNA sequence: TGTGCCAGCAGTTACCAGGGTACCACTGAAGCTTTCTTT. This sequence encodes CASSYQGTTEAFF.

CDR3 loop: CASSLTSGGRYETQYF. CDR3 in DNA: TGTGCCAGCAGCTTGACTAGCGGGGGCCGCTATGAGACCCAGTACTTC. The V call is TRBV7-2, the J call TRBJ2-5; TRBD2 matches at 12 bases. V lost 3 bases to trimming and J lost 5 bases; unmatched junction nucleotides: 7. The CDR3 sequence is 16 residues long. CDR1 and CDR2 (germline): SGHTA, FQGNSA.

The genes are TRBV12-5 and TRBJ2-5; TRBD1 is a possible D gene (7 bases). Trimming removed 1 base at V and 1 base at J, with 10 bases between. Germline V gene sequence: CDR1 LGHNT, CDR2 FRNRAP. The CDR3 sequence is 15 residues long. Here the CDR3 reads CASGLGQGGQETQYF. The DNA of the CDR3 is TGTGCTAGTGGTTTGGGTCAGGGGGGCCAAGAGACCCAGTACTTC. Combining the CDR3 with reference TRBV12-5 and TRBJ2-5 gives the whole variable domain DARVTQTPRHKVTEMGQEVTMRCQPILGHNTVFWYRQTMMQGLELLAYFRNRAPLDDSGMPKDRFSAEMPDATLATLKIQPSEPRDSAVYFCASGLGQGGQETQYFGPGTRLLVL.

The V call is TRBV19, the J call TRBJ1-5; D perhaps matches TRBD1 (5 bases). V shed 7 bases and J shed 6 bases, with 16 bases lying between them. Germline V gene lookup returns CDR1 LNHDA and CDR2 SQIVND (reference sequence). This CDR3 has 14 amino acids. The CDR3 bases are TGTGCCAGTACGTCGAGCCTGGGGGGTCAGCCCCAGCATTTT. This gives the protein CASTSSLGGQPQHF.

The chain couples TRBV19 to TRBJ2-5, with D hard to call. The CDR3 loop spans 14 amino acids. V gave up 3 bases and J gave up 3 bases, with 11 bases separating them. Germline V gives CDR1 LNHDA, CDR2 SQIVND (reference sequence). CDR3 DNA sequence: TGTGCCAGTAGTATGAGAACGACTGAAGAGACCCAGTACTTC. Protein product: CASSMRTTEETQYF.

The genes are TRBV10-3 and TRBJ1-6; D is possibly TRBD1 (5 bases). V was clipped by 3 bases and J by 0 bases, with 15 bases between them. The CDR3 consists of 18 residues. Germline V gene lookup returns CDR1 ENHRY and CDR2 SYGVKD. The CDR3 coding sequence is TGTGCCATCAGTGATTGGGGGACTTCCAACTCCTATAATTCACCCCTCCACTTT. Its translation: CAISDWGTSNSYNSPLHF.